These 20 T cell receptor beta chains share one sample of origin, sequenced in a study of cytomegalovirus exposure and HLA in healthy donors. The PCR employed 60 Vbeta primers together with 13 Jbeta primers. The data were produced by immunoSEQ multiplex PCR, yet TCRdb's version contains in-frame clones alone and is incomplete. The table lists over 150,000 clones, approximately 81% of them singletons, with more than 1.2% in the top ten. Input material: PBMCs. The receptors shown here come from a man younger than 30 in good health and CMV-seronegative.

This clone showed up just a few times. The chain combines TRBV5-1 with TRBJ2-7; TRBD2 might be the D (6 bases). Germline V CDR1 and CDR2: SGHRS, YFSETQ. The CDR3 covers 14 residues. The V end was cut by 4 bases, the J end by 3 bases, with 14 bases between. The CDR3 DNA reads as TGCGCCAGCAGCCCGCGGGGTCAGAACTACGAGCAGTACTTC. Translation gives CASSPRGQNYEQYF.

This clone was picked up one time. The chain has TRBV5-6 and TRBJ2-7; 7 positions match TRBD1. This CDR3 comprises 13 residues. V was clipped by 0 bases and J by 6 bases; unmatched bases: 3. Germline V CDR1 and CDR2: SGHDT, YYEEEE. This CDR3 reads CASSLGNRGEQYF. As DNA, the CDR3 is TGTGCCAGCAGCTTGGGGAACAGGGGCGAGCAGTACTTC.

This clone was observed a handful of times. The chain joins TRBV25-1 to TRBJ1-5; the match to TRBD1 covers 11 bases. V was clipped by 6 bases and J by 8 bases; unmatched bases: 6. CDR3 length equals 14 residues. Germline CDR1 reads MGHDK; CDR2 reads SYGVNS. CDR3 in amino acids: CASSARTGGEPQHF. CDR3 DNA: TGTGCCAGCAGCGCGAGGACAGGGGGCGAGCCCCAGCATTTT.

CDR3 sequence: CASSLSISSEGQFF. CDR3 bases: TGTGCCAGCAGCTTGTCCATTTCTTCGGAGGGGCAGTTCTTC. This chain links TRBV5-5 with TRBJ2-1, with D perhaps TRBD2 (6 bases). Trimming took 1 base from V and 12 from J, leaving 17 bases between them. This CDR3 has 14 residues. Per the germline V gene, CDR1 is SGHKS and CDR2 is YYEKEE (reference sequence).

This clone has more than one count but fewer than ten. This chain uses TRBV28 with TRBJ1-2, with 8 bases identical to TRBD1. The V gene's germline CDR1 is MDHEN and CDR2 SYDVKM. With V trimmed by 5 bases and J by 4 bases, 9 bases remained unmatched. CDR3 length: 15 residues. Here the CDR3 DNA reads TGTGCCAGCAGTCATCGGACAGGGAGGTTCTATGGCTACACCTTC. Translated: CASSHRTGRFYGYTF.

The CDR3 DNA reads as TGCGCCAGCAGCCAAGAATACTCTGGGGCCAACGTCCTGACTTTC. It codes for CASSQEYSGANVLTF. The rearrangement joins TRBV4-3 to TRBJ2-6; no reliable D call. Germline V gene lookup returns CDR1 LGHNA and CDR2 YSLEER. V was pared by 0 bases and J by 0 bases, with 3 bases between. This CDR3 contains 15 residues.

The V call is TRBV6-5, the J call TRBJ2-7; TRBD1 might be the D (6 bases). Germline lookup yields CDR1 MNHEY and CDR2 SVGAGI. Trimming took 0 bases from V and 4 from J, leaving 16 bases between them. The CDR3 contains 16 residues. CDR3 amino acids: CASSYSGAGARYEQYF. The CDR3 DNA sequence: TGTGCCAGCAGTTACTCGGGCGCAGGGGCGAGATACGAGCAGTACTTC.

The V gene is TRBV5-6, the J gene TRBJ2-3, with D possibly TRBD2 on 6 matching bases. V gave up 4 bases and J gave up 4 bases, with 13 bases separating them. Germline loops: CDR1 SGHDT, CDR2 YYEEEE. This CDR3 is built from 14 residues. CDR3 protein: CASSHGTPPDTQYF. CDR3 nucleotides: TGTGCCAGCAGCCACGGGACTCCCCCAGATACGCAGTATTTT. Complete variable domain (other parts from reference TRBV5-6 and TRBJ2-3): DAGVTQSPTHLIKTRGQQVTLRCSPKSGHDTVSWYQQALGQGPQFIFQYYEEEERQRGNFPDRFSGHQFPNYSSELNVNALLLGDSALYLCASSHGTPPDTQYFGPGTRLTVL.

The J gene is TRBJ2-6, the V gene TRBV4-3, with TRBD2 matching 7 bases. CDR1 is LGHNA and CDR2 is YSLEER in the germline V gene. The CDR3 consists of 17 residues. V lost 4 bases and J lost 2; bases outside the gene matches: 8. The CDR3 reads CASSLSGGVTGANVLTF. The CDR3 DNA follows: TGCGCCAGCAGCCTGAGTGGGGGGGTTACTGGGGCCAACGTCCTGACTTTC.

The V and J genes are TRBV20-1 and TRBJ2-7, with 7 bases fitting TRBD2. Germline CDR1 reads DFQATT; CDR2 reads SNEGSKA (reference sequence). Trimming removed 3 bases from V and 5 bases from J; junction bases left unmatched: 1. The CDR3 runs to 11 residues. For the CDR3, the DNA is TGCAGTGCTAGGGGGGGGAACGAGCAGTACTTC. As protein: CSARGGNEQYF.

This clone was observed a handful of times. The chain couples TRBV21-1 to TRBJ2-2; the table calls TRBD1, which could not be checked here. TRBV21-1 is assigned pseudogene status. CDR3 length: 17 residues. The CDR3 protein is CASRGWGQATNTGELFF. In nucleotides, the CDR3 is TGTGCCAGCAGGGGGTGGGGACAGGCGACGAACACCGGGGAGCTGTTTTTT.

This sequence joins TRBV6-1 and TRBJ2-1; D is possibly TRBD2 (6 bases). Germline assignment: CDR1 MNHNS and CDR2 SASEGT. Trimming removed 4 bases at V and 0 bases at J, with 10 bases between. The CDR3 contains 15 residues. The DNA of the CDR3 is TGTGCCAGCAGTGCCCGAGCGGGCTCCTACAATGAGCAGTTCTTC. Its protein is CASSARAGSYNEQFF.

On this clone: Other DNA sequences in the same sample also yield this CDR3. V is TRBV5-4 and J is TRBJ2-7; 7 nucleotides agree with TRBD2. There are 15 residues in the CDR3. CDR1 and CDR2 (germline): SGHNT, YYREEE (reference sequence). The V segment lost 2 bases and the J segment 3 bases; nucleotides outside the gene matches: 8. CDR3 in DNA: TGTGCCAGCAGCTTCGCGGGTGGGGGGGACTACGAGCAGTACTTC. Translating gives CASSFAGGGDYEQYF.

The chain has TRBV5-4 and TRBJ2-1; D perhaps matches TRBD1 (6 bases). Trimming left V 0 bases short and J 2 bases short, with 15 bases between. In germline, CDR1 is SGHNT, CDR2 YYREEE (reference sequence). The CDR3 contains 17 residues. In DNA, the CDR3 is TGTGCCAGCAGCTTGGAAGGGGGAGCGAACCCCTACAATGAGCAGTTCTTC. Protein product: CASSLEGGANPYNEQFF.

This rearrangement joins TRBV6-6 to TRBJ1-1; 9 bases map to TRBD1. V dropped 9 bases and J dropped 5; count of bases not matched to a gene: 7. The CDR3 covers 13 residues. Germline V gives CDR1 MNHNY, CDR2 SVGAGI (reference sequence). The CDR3 DNA sequence: TGTGCCAGTTGGGACAGGGTGGCGACTGAAGCTTTCTTT. Its protein is CASWDRVATEAFF.

A few counts support this clone. This chain connects TRBV6-5 to TRBJ2-7; TRBD2 matches 11 bases. Germline-derived CDR1 and CDR2 are MNHEY and SVGAGI. This CDR3 contains 15 residues. J gave up 6 bases and V 4 bases, and 8 bases lay outside the gene matches. The CDR3 region is CASSSTLAGVLEQYF. In DNA form, the CDR3 reads TGTGCCAGCAGTTCCACACTAGCGGGAGTCCTCGAGCAGTACTTC.

The gene calls are TRBV27 and TRBJ2-5, with 8 bases that match TRBD2. The CDR3 is made up of 15 amino acids. Germline trimming cut 5 bases from V and 4 bases from J; bases unmatched to any gene: 9. Germline V CDR1 and CDR2: MNHEY, SMNVEV (reference sequence). The CDR3 DNA reads TGTGCCAGCAGTCCGACCGGGGGGGACGGAGAGACCCAGTACTTC. It specifies CASSPTGGDGETQYF.

This chain uses TRBV7-6 with TRBJ2-3; D is perhaps TRBD2 (6 bases). CDR1 and CDR2 from the germline V gene are SGHVS and FNYEAQ. The CDR3 totals 19 residues. V lost 1 base and J lost 0, with 20 bases in between. CDR3 sequence reads: CASSLGGAGTSPSTDTQYF. CDR3 DNA sequence: TGTGCCAGCAGCTTAGGGGGCGCGGGTACTAGCCCAAGCACAGATACGCAGTATTTT.

V is TRBV7-6 and J is TRBJ2-7; 13 nucleotides agree with TRBD2. Germline CDR1 reads SGHVS; CDR2 reads FNYEAQ. The ends lost 6 bases at V and 3 bases at J; junction bases unmatched: 8. This CDR3 region has 16 residues. The CDR3 region is CASSQHGTSGIYEQYF. As DNA, the CDR3 is TGTGCCAGCAGTCAACACGGGACTAGCGGGATCTACGAGCAGTACTTC. Full variable domain (missing parts from reference TRBV7-6 and TRBJ2-7): GAGVSQSPRYKVTKRGQDVALRCDPISGHVSLYWYRQALGQGPEFLTYFNYEAQQDKSGLPNDRFSAERPEGSISTLTIQRTEQRDSAMYRCASSQHGTSGIYEQYFGPGTRLTVT.

This sequence joins TRBV29-1 and TRBJ1-2; 7 positions match TRBD1. The CDR3 is 12 amino acids. Germline V gene data show CDR1 as SQVTM and CDR2 as ANQGSEA. J was trimmed by 7 bases and V by 5 bases; bases with no gene match: 7. CDR3 DNA sequence: TGCAGCGTTCCACAGGGGCCGGCTGGCTACACCTTC. It specifies CSVPQGPAGYTF.